This is a list of T cell receptor beta chains from one sample in a study of blood T cell repertoires in COVID-19. Sequenced by immunoSEQ multiplex PCR; TCRdb stores in-frame clones only, minus some. The data hold 140,000 to 150,000 clones, with roughly four fifths observed a single time. Sequencing was done on a sample of peripheral blood. The receptor set was obtained from a human donor with acute or convalescent COVID-19. The donor label of this sample is uncertain. Both conserved end residues are part of each CDR3. Clone size is not always given. Where it is, it says once, few, many or a class for expanded clones.

abundance: .
v_gene: TRBV27
j_gene: TRBJ2-1
CDR3aa: CASKDDLSSYNEQFF

abundance: .
v_gene: TRBV27
j_gene: TRBJ2-5
CDR3aa: CASSWGPGTKETQYF

abundance: .
v_gene: TRBV6-2/TRBV6-3
j_gene: TRBJ2-3
CDR3aa: CASSYSRQESTDTQYF

abundance: .
v_gene: TRBV7-9
j_gene: TRBJ1-1
CDR3aa: CASSLESQNTEAFF

abundance: .
v_gene: TRBV6-1
j_gene: TRBJ1-2
CDR3aa: CASSDLTHYGYTF

abundance: .
v_gene: TRBV5-1
j_gene: TRBJ1-4
CDR3aa: CASSRDRGREKLFF

abundance: .
v_gene: TRBV30
j_gene: TRBJ1-5
CDR3aa: CAWRAGADQPQHF

abundance: .
v_gene: TRBV7-9
j_gene: TRBJ1-6
CDR3aa: CASSWDTLNSPLHF

abundance: .
v_gene: TRBV11-2
j_gene: TRBJ2-7
CDR3aa: CASSLDIREQYF

abundance: .
v_gene: TRBV27
j_gene: TRBJ1-6
CDR3aa: CASSPGQGRSPLHF

abundance: once
v_gene: TRBV5-5
j_gene: TRBJ1-1
CDR3aa: CASTRQGDSTEAFF

abundance: .
v_gene: TRBV6-2/TRBV6-3
j_gene: TRBJ2-7
CDR3aa: CASSWAGGLYEQYF

abundance: few
v_gene: TRBV30
j_gene: TRBJ2-2
CDR3aa: CAWSARRNSYTGELFF

abundance: once
v_gene: TRBV11-2
j_gene: TRBJ2-3
CDR3aa: CASSLPVSSGGNVHTQYF

abundance: few
v_gene: TRBV4-1
j_gene: TRBJ2-7
CDR3aa: CASSQVTGYLAYEQYF

abundance: .
v_gene: TRBV18
j_gene: TRBJ1-1
CDR3aa: CASSASISTGLNTEAFF

abundance: .
v_gene: TRBV5-1
j_gene: TRBJ2-1
CDR3aa: CASSLGPRGRSFNEQFF

abundance: .
v_gene: TRBV19
j_gene: TRBJ1-1
CDR3aa: CASCSQGLGTEAFF

abundance: .
v_gene: TRBV5-4
j_gene: TRBJ1-5
CDR3aa: CASSGPGQPQHF

abundance: .
v_gene: TRBV20-1
j_gene: TRBJ1-5
CDR3aa: CSASRRTANSNQPQHF

abundance: .
v_gene: TRBV5-1
j_gene: TRBJ1-1
CDR3aa: CASSLGGGNTEAFF

abundance: .
v_gene: TRBV2
j_gene: TRBJ2-5
CDR3aa: CASSETGTLAQYF

abundance: .
v_gene: TRBV3-1/TRBV3-2
j_gene: TRBJ1-3
CDR3aa: CASRTQGRHTIYF

abundance: .
v_gene: TRBV10-2
j_gene: TRBJ1-1
CDR3aa: CASSDRGIGMNTEAFF

abundance: .
v_gene: TRBV7-6
j_gene: TRBJ1-2
CDR3aa: CASSLATGSDGYTF

abundance: .
v_gene: TRBV30
j_gene: TRBJ1-2
CDR3aa: CAWKNRTDSLSNYGYTF

abundance: few
v_gene: TRBV4-1
j_gene: TRBJ1-5
CDR3aa: CASSRRPSGDSNQPQHF

abundance: .
v_gene: TRBV5-1
j_gene: TRBJ1-6
CDR3aa: CASSEGQANSPLHF

abundance: few
v_gene: TRBV19
j_gene: TRBJ2-2
CDR3aa: CASIPRGTGTTGELFF